This TCR beta chain emerged from a study of T cells in Graves' hyperthyroidism and ophthalmopathy (dated by TCRdb to about 2019). With regard to the full study: Peripheral blood samples were taken at initial diagnosis, before any treatment was given. A discovery cohort of fewer than 110 patients, approximately 44 with Graves' ophthalmopathy and roughly 59 with stable Graves' hyperthyroidism, was used to find distinguishing TCR V-J signatures. Whether ophthalmopathy could be predicted prospectively was tested in an independent validation cohort made up of roughly 20 hyperthyroidism patients plus 17 patients who later progressed to ophthalmopathy. The approximately 100 discovery patients were randomly split 7:3 into training and test sets. The study also compared thyroid tissue and blood T-cell repertoires from a handful of Graves' hyperthyroidism patients. After blood sampling, hyperthyroidism patients were treated with methimazole at a starting dose of 30 mg daily, and ophthalmopathy patients were treated with high-dose intravenous methylprednisolone. According to the paper, TCR Vbeta CDR3 sequencing was carried out on approximately 140 peripheral blood samples, which came from approximately 43 ophthalmopathy, under 85 hyperthyroidism and some 17 progressor patients. Paper-wide results and their limitations: No statistical method was used to set the sample size in advance, and investigators knew the group allocation. Most expanded thyroid clonotypes (frequency above 0.001) were also detected in blood, a finding suggesting that blood repertoires may reflect thyroid immune responses. In cross-validation, a model built on a 13 V-J signature told ophthalmopathy apart from stable hyperthyroidism with 87.88% sensitivity and approximately 81% specificity, and in testing the same model reached 80%/75%. During validation, the model predicted progression to ophthalmopathy a median of roughly six months ahead of onset, with around 71% sensitivity and around 72% specificity.

Stable Graves' hyperthyroidism was defined as the absence of progression to ophthalmopathy over 18 months of follow-up. Hyperthyroidism patients were newly diagnosed, with disease duration under 2 months, and aged 18 to 65 years. Exclusion was applied to patients with uncontrolled infections, other autoimmune diseases, pregnancy or lactation. Diagnoses relied on clinical symptoms, serum thyroxine and TRAb, thyroid ultrasound and orbital computed tomography. Ficoll-Paque density gradient centrifugation was used to isolate PBMCs from about 10 ml of fresh peripheral blood. Trizol reagent was used to extract total RNA, and RNA quality was then checked on an Agilent 2100 Bioanalyzer. The CDR3 has 16 amino acids, counting the end cysteine and phenylalanine. CDR3 DNA only is kept here, 48 bases in frame from base 1. The germline ends are 11 bases apart after V is trimmed by 0 bases and J by 0 bases. Per the germline V gene, SGHRS is the CDR1 and YFSETQ is the CDR2.

This clonotype came up a few times. No antigen is known for it. No qualities accompany the bases; no much larger clone lies one base away. Amplification of TCR beta CDR3 regions was carried out from RNA transcripts. A first-round RT-PCR of the TCR CDR3 used the HTBI primer set with the Qiagen OneStep RT-PCR kit. The libraries were constructed in a second round of multiplex PCR and then size-selected and purified. Paired-end sequencing of the libraries was performed with 100 bp reads on an Illumina HiSeq2000. As for how the authors treated the data: SOAPnuke was used to process the raw data, removing reads that contained adapters or uncalled bases, had a mean Phred below 15, or lacked an exact match to the constant primer or identifier. High-quality paired reads were merged with COPE v1.2.5, and unique nucleotide sequences were defined as clonotypes. MiTCR v1.1 was used to align clonotypes to the IMGT TRBV, TRBD and TRBJ reference segments. The analysis was restricted to V-J combinations with a frequency above 0.0001, which together covered about 99% of the repertoires. A TCS score was defined as the ratio between F50 (clonal expansion) and ExV (chaos), using BLOSUM62-based TCRdist between CDR3 peptides within each V-J. Welch's t-statistics and random forest reduced roughly 500 V-J features to around 14, which were used in a naive Bayes classifier (R e1071). The public reads were run again by TCRdb, first through fastp at Q25 and then through MiXCR, and only productive beta chains were kept. Rows with a matching CDR3 protein are joined into one entry that keeps the most common DNA and genes. V and J calls and clone size were set by TCRdb, not the authors. This sample lists around 580,000 distinct CDR3 sequences; approximately 16% were detected once. Clones ranked in the top ten supply more than 15% of the sample.

Recombination joined TRBV5-1 with TRBJ2-3, with the D gene not confidently named. Sequencing input: blood. This clonotype was sampled from a woman between 18 and 29 years old with Graves' hyperthyroidism. CDR3 reads: CASSLEFGFSTDTQYF. The DNA sequence is given as TGCGCCAGCAGCTTGGAATTTGGCTTTAGCACAGATACGCAGTATTTT. Beyond the CDR3, the reference TRBV5-1 and TRBJ2-3 genes provide the residues; the full variable domain reads: KAGVTQTPRYLIKTRGQQVTLSCSPISGHRSVSWYQQTPGQGLQFLFEYFSETQRNKGNFPGRFSGRQFSNSRSEMNVSTLELGDSALYLCASSLEFGFSTDTQYFGPGTRLTVL.